A single sample is the source of the 25 T cell receptor beta chains below, sequenced in a study of CD8 T cells in Susac syndrome. The RNA, about 0.45 to 1 ug, was put through reverse transcription using random hexamers. TCRdb recomputed calls from the immunoSEQ multiplex PCR reads with MiXCR, one row per CDR3 protein. The repertoire holds fewer than 150,000 distinct CDR3 sequences, with about 94% as singletons. Material for sequencing was CD8+ T cells from PBMCs. These receptors were taken from a human donor in good health.

The chain uses TRBV6-5 and TRBJ2-1, with 12 bases that match TRBD2. Germline lookup yields CDR1 MNHEY and CDR2 SVGAGI. The junction had 3 bases not matched to a gene; V was cut back by 5 bases and J by 4 bases. The CDR3 totals 15 residues. In DNA, the CDR3 is TGTGCCAGCAGTCCGACTAGCGGGGGATACAATGAGCAGTTCTTC. Residues: CASSPTSGGYNEQFF.

The chain couples TRBV6-5 to TRBJ2-5; D gene unclear. The germline V and J ends were trimmed by 6 bases and 5 bases, with 13 bases remaining between them. Germline assignment: CDR1 MNHEY and CDR2 SVGAGI. This CDR3 is 13 amino acids long. CDR3 in amino acids: CASRGYYGETQYF. The CDR3 coding sequence is TGTGCCAGCAGGGGCTACTATGGGGAGACCCAGTACTTC.

V is TRBV6-4 and J is TRBJ2-3, with 8 bases aligning to TRBD1. The CDR3 totals 13 residues. Germline V lookup: CDR1 MRHNA, CDR2 SNTAGT. Losses at the gene ends were 6 bases for V and 4 bases for J; bases not matched to a gene: 3. The CDR3 nucleotides are TGTGCCAGCAGCAAGGGACAGGCAGATACGCAGTATTTT. It specifies CASSKGQADTQYF.

This chain connects TRBV30 to TRBJ1-1; weak D call: TRBD1 (6 bases). Germline V gene sequence: CDR1 GTSNPN, CDR2 SVGIG (reference sequence). The CDR3 length is 13 residues. The ends were cut back, 4 bases at V and 6 bases at J, with 15 bases in the middle. CDR3 coding DNA: TGTGCCTGGAACGTAGGGGGTCGATCTGAAGCTTTCTTT. Translating it yields CAWNVGGRSEAFF.

The chain employs TRBV4-2 and TRBJ2-1; 13 bases are a match to TRBD2. CDR1 is LGHNA, CDR2 YNFKEQ, per germline. CDR3 length equals 16 residues. V gave up 0 bases and J gave up 9 bases; unmatched junction bases: 5. The CDR3 loop is CASSQDTSGRGVEQFF. The CDR3 nucleotides are TGTGCCAGCAGCCAAGACACTAGCGGGAGGGGTGTTGAGCAGTTCTTC.

V is TRBV4-3 and J is TRBJ2-5; D is tentatively TRBD1 or TRBD2 (5 bases each). V lost 0 bases, J lost 2 bases, and 13 bases lay in between. The germline gives CDR1 LGHNA, CDR2 YSLEER. The CDR3 consists of 16 residues. The DNA of the CDR3 is TGCGCCAGCAGCCAAGATTGGGGACGGAGACAAGAGACCCAGTACTTC. Translation: CASSQDWGRRQETQYF.

The gene calls are TRBV11-2 and TRBJ2-5, with TRBD2 identical over 9 bases. This CDR3 spans 14 amino acids. Trimming cost V 5 bases and J 6 bases; bases outside gene matches: 7. Germline CDR1 and CDR2: SGHAT and FQNNGV. The CDR3 reads CASSGLAGEKTQYF. DNA for the CDR3: TGTGCCAGCAGCGGCTTAGCGGGAGAAAAGACCCAGTACTTC.

The chain employs TRBV9 and TRBJ2-5, with 9 positions matching TRBD1. V trimming: 4 bases; J trimming: 2 bases; junction bases outside the gene matches: 6. The CDR3 loop spans 15 amino acids. CDR1 is SGDLS and CDR2 is YYNGEE in the germline V gene. The CDR3 nucleotides read TGTGCCAGCAGCTTCGGACAGGGGCTACAAGAGACCCAGTACTTC. Translation: CASSFGQGLQETQYF.

This clonotype was seen a handful of times. This chain uses TRBV18 with TRBJ2-7; the D gene is possibly TRBD1 (6 bases). Per germline, CDR1 KGHSH and CDR2 LQKENI. V lost 3 bases and J lost 0, with 6 bases in between. The CDR3 consists of 13 residues. The CDR3 reads CASSPDSSYEQYF. The DNA of the CDR3 is TGTGCCAGCTCACCGGACAGCTCCTACGAGCAGTACTTC.

The CDR3 DNA is TGTGCCAGTAGTACCGCCCGGACTTTCCTAGAGCAGTTCTTC. Residues: CASSTARTFLEQFF. The chain joins TRBV19 to TRBJ2-1; tentative D call: TRBD2 (5 bases). CDR1 and CDR2 from the germline V gene are LNHDA and SQIVND (reference sequence). V lost 4 bases to trimming and J lost 10 bases, with 17 bases between them. The CDR3 has 14 amino acids.

The chain uses TRBV11-3 and TRBJ2-3; D unresolved. The V gene lost 4 bases and the J gene lost 6 bases, with 11 bases spanning the gap. Germline CDR1 reads SGHNT; CDR2 reads YENEEA. CDR3 size: 13 residues. The CDR3 DNA follows: TGTGCCAGCAGCTCTAGTTCGTCTGATACGCAGTATTTT. Its protein is CASSSSSSDTQYF. Full variable domain (missing parts from reference TRBV11-3 and TRBJ2-3): EAGVVQSPRYKIIEKKQPVAFWCNPISGHNTLYWYLQNLGQGPELLIRYENEEAVDDSQLPKDRFSAERLKGVDSTLKIQPAELGDSAVYLCASSSSSSDTQYFGPGTRLTVL.

The chain uses TRBV9 and TRBJ2-5; the D gene could be TRBD1 or TRBD2 (5 bases each). Trimming took off 0 bases at V and 5 bases at J, with 17 bases between the two ends. This CDR3 region has 16 residues. The V gene's germline CDR1 is SGDLS and CDR2 YYNGEE. The CDR3 is CASSVELSGRMETQYF. DNA for the CDR3: TGTGCCAGCAGCGTAGAGCTGTCGGGACGGATGGAGACCCAGTACTTC.

This chain links TRBV28 with TRBJ1-2; D is possibly TRBD1 (6 bases). V lost 8 bases and J lost 8, with 18 bases in between. The CDR3 totals 13 residues. Germline V gives CDR1 MDHEN, CDR2 SYDVKM. CDR3 amino acids: CASFEEGGAGYTF. CDR3 DNA: TGTGCCAGCTTTGAAGAAGGGGGAGCGGGCTACACCTTC.

This clonotype was picked up one time. The chain recombines TRBV29-1 with TRBJ2-2, with 9 bases lining up with TRBD1. Germline V gene lookup returns CDR1 SQVTM and CDR2 ANQGSEA. J lost 0 bases, V lost 7 bases, and 0 bases had no gene match. CDR3 length: 13 residues. CDR3 sequence (DNA): TGCAGCGGGACAGGGGCGAACACCGGGGAGCTGTTTTTT. This gives the protein CSGTGANTGELFF.

The V and J genes are TRBV4-1 and TRBJ2-1, with D maybe TRBD1 (6 bases). This CDR3 spans 13 amino acids. Germline V gene lookup returns CDR1 MGHRA and CDR2 YSYEKL. V was cut by 4 bases and J by 9 bases, with 13 bases left in between. The CDR3 loop is CASSLSDRSEQFF. The CDR3 DNA reads as TGCGCCAGCAGCCTAAGTGACAGGTCTGAGCAGTTCTTC.

V usage is TRBV9 and J usage is TRBJ2-5; no reliable D call. Trimming left V 0 bases short and J 3 bases short, with 6 bases between. CDR3 length: 13 residues. Germline V gives CDR1 SGDLS, CDR2 YYNGEE. The CDR3 protein is CASSVDGKETQYF. CDR3 bases: TGTGCCAGCAGCGTAGATGGGAAAGAGACCCAGTACTTC.

The V call is TRBV20-1, the J call TRBJ2-7; 9 bases line up with TRBD2. The V and J ends lost 5 bases and 1 base, in that order; junction bases with no gene match: 12. The germline CDR1 and CDR2 sequences are DFQATT and SNEGSKA (reference sequence). This CDR3 contains 16 residues. The DNA of the CDR3 is TGCAGTGCTGACCGTTTAGCGGGAGTGGTGTCCTACGAGCAGTACTTC. This sequence encodes CSADRLAGVVSYEQYF.

This clonotype has only one observation. V gene TRBV5-1 combines with J gene TRBJ2-1; the D gene could be TRBD1 or TRBD2 (5 bases each). Germline-derived CDR1 and CDR2 are SGHRS and YFSETQ. CDR3 length: 12 residues. V lost 0 bases to trimming and J lost 9 bases, with 7 bases between them. CDR3 region: CASSLGGIEQFF. DNA for the CDR3: TGCGCCAGCAGCTTGGGGGGGATTGAGCAGTTCTTC.

This clonotype was found once. The chain has TRBV13 and TRBJ2-1; the match to TRBD2 covers 8 bases. The CDR3 consists of 13 residues. V lost 7 bases and J lost 9; bases outside the gene matches: 8. Germline assignment: CDR1 PRHDT and CDR2 FYEKMQ (reference sequence). In DNA form, the CDR3 reads TGTGCCAGCAAACTAGCGGCCGCGAGTGAGCAGTTCTTC. It yields the protein CASKLAAASEQFF.

The chain couples TRBV27 to TRBJ1-5, with TRBD1 matching over 8 bases. The germline V gene has CDR1 MNHEY and CDR2 SMNVEV (reference sequence). CDR3 length: 15 residues. V shed 6 bases and J 2 bases; nucleotides not matched to a gene: 6. CDR3 DNA: TGTGCCAGCAGCTACGGACAGGGTGGCAATCAGCCCCAGCATTTT. Residues: CASSYGQGGNQPQHF.

This chain links TRBV27 with TRBJ2-7; 8 bases match TRBD2. The V segment lost 4 bases and the J segment 3 bases; nucleotides outside the gene matches: 8. In germline, CDR1 is MNHEY, CDR2 SMNVEV (reference sequence). The CDR3 spans 15 residues. The CDR3 DNA follows: TGTGCCAGCAGTTCGGGCCGGGAGGGCCTCTACGAGCAGTACTTC. It translates to CASSSGREGLYEQYF.

The chain links TRBV19 to TRBJ2-1, with D possibly TRBD1 on 6 matching bases. The CDR3 runs 14 residues. Between the trimmed V and J ends, which lost 5 bases and 4 bases, there was a span of 12 bases. The V gene's germline CDR1 is LNHDA and CDR2 SQIVND (reference sequence). CDR3 nucleotide sequence: TGTGCCAGTAGTGTAACAGGGACGTACAATGAGCAGTTCTTC. It encodes CASSVTGTYNEQFF.

This clonotype appeared once. The chain carries TRBV27 and TRBJ1-1; D is undetermined. Per germline, CDR1 MNHEY and CDR2 SMNVEV (reference sequence). The CDR3 is 13 residues long. V dropped 3 bases and J dropped 1 base, with 6 bases sitting between them. The CDR3 loop is CASSFQTNTEAFF. As DNA, the CDR3 is TGTGCCAGCAGTTTTCAAACGAACACTGAAGCTTTCTTT.

The chain carries TRBV11-2 and TRBJ2-7; D gene unclear. Germline lookup yields CDR1 SGHAT and CDR2 FQNNGV. V was pared by 1 base and J by 0 bases, with 13 bases between. This CDR3 region has 16 residues. CDR3 region: CASSLGVGEVSYEQYF. DNA of the CDR3: TGTGCCAGCAGCTTAGGAGTAGGCGAGGTCTCCTACGAGCAGTACTTC.

This chain joins TRBV2 and TRBJ2-7, with no clear D. Trimming left V 3 bases short and J 3 bases short, with 9 bases between. Germline CDR1 SNHLY, CDR2 FYNNEI. The CDR3 is 13 residues long. The DNA of the CDR3 is TGTGCCAGCAGTGATCAGGAAAGCTACGAGCAGTACTTC. Its protein product is CASSDQESYEQYF.